These 26 T cell receptor beta chains were sequenced from one sample in a study of blood T cell repertoires in COVID-19. Produced via immunoSEQ multiplex PCR; TCRdb's table is partial and in-frame only. The sample lists around 320,000 clones, about 90% occurring once. The sample taken for sequencing was PBMCs or T cells enriched from blood (not recorded which). The origin of the receptors is a woman aged 45-65 years who had been exposed to COVID-19.

The V call is TRBV19, the J call TRBJ2-1; TRBD1 matches at 11 bases. The CDR3 is 18 residues long. Trimming cost V 5 bases and J 3 bases; bases outside gene matches: 12. Germline CDR1 and CDR2: LNHDA and SQIVND (reference sequence). The CDR3 loop is CASSYGQGAQKNYNEQFF. The CDR3 DNA sequence: TGTGCCAGTAGTTACGGACAGGGGGCTCAAAAAAACTACAATGAGCAGTTCTTC.

This chain links TRBV12-3 or TRBV12-4 with TRBJ1-2, with 7 bases that match TRBD1. V lost 6 bases, J lost 2 bases, and 3 bases stayed unmatched. CDR3 size: 13 residues. The CDR3 DNA follows: TGTGCCAGCAGCCTACAGGGGAACTATGGCTACACCTTC. Protein product: CASSLQGNYGYTF.

The chain joins TRBV7-9 to TRBJ1-1; D may be TRBD1 (6 bases). Germline V gives CDR1 SEHNR, CDR2 FQNEAQ (reference sequence). V gave up 5 bases and J gave up 1 base, with 8 bases separating them. This CDR3 spans 13 amino acids. The CDR3 DNA reads as TGTGCCAGCAGCAGGACAGAGAACACTGAAGCTTTCTTT. Protein product: CASSRTENTEAFF.

J is TRBJ1-5 and V is TRBV19; TRBD1 might be the D (6 bases). V was trimmed by 0 bases and J by 3 bases, leaving 9 bases between them. From germline, CDR1 is LNHDA and CDR2 SQIVND (reference sequence). The CDR3 runs 15 residues. For the CDR3, the DNA is TGTGCCAGTAGTATAGAACAGGGACACAATCAGCCCCAGCATTTT. Translated, it gives CASSIEQGHNQPQHF.

The J gene is TRBJ2-5, the V gene TRBV19; 12 bases line up with TRBD2. CDR3 size: 15 residues. V was pared by 6 bases and J by 2 bases, with 4 bases of the junction left unmatched. CDR1 and CDR2 (germline): LNHDA, SQIVND (reference sequence). CDR3 sequence (DNA): TGTGCCAGTAGCAGGACTAGCGGGGAGCAAGAGACCCAGTACTTC. Its protein is CASSRTSGEQETQYF.

The gene calls are TRBV6-2 or TRBV6-3 and TRBJ2-6; a weak D match, TRBD2 (5 bases). CDR3 size: 16 residues. V lost 5 bases to trimming and J lost 1 base, with 12 bases between them. Germline assignment: CDR1 MNHEY and CDR2 SVGEGT. Written as DNA, the CDR3 is TGTGCCAGCAGTCCATCCGGAGGTTCTGGGGCCAACGTCCTGACTTTC. Translating it yields CASSPSGGSGANVLTF.

Concerning this clone itself: Relative to the germline gene, one junction end is altered; a read error may explain this. This chain uses TRBV3-1 (or the pseudogene TRBV3-2) with TRBJ2-1; 13 nucleotides match TRBD2. Germline CDR1 is LGHDT and CDR2 is YNNKEL (reference sequence). The CDR3 runs 15 residues. Written as DNA, the CDR3 is TGTGCCAGCAGCCATGGGGGACTAGCGGGGCCAGGGGGGATCTTC. This translates into CASSHGGLAGPGGIF.

V gene TRBV18 combines with J gene TRBJ2-7; D not resolved. Trimming left V 0 bases short and J 2 bases short, with 14 bases between. CDR1 and CDR2 (germline): KGHSH, LQKENI. There are 16 residues in the CDR3. The CDR3 bases are TGTGCCAGCTCACCACCGTCGCAGGTCACACCCTACGAGCAGTACTTC. This gives the protein CASSPPSQVTPYEQYF.

This clone was seen a handful of times. The chain joins TRBV3-1 (or the pseudogene TRBV3-2) to TRBJ1-2; D is possibly TRBD1 (6 bases). The CDR3 runs to 15 residues. Deletions cut 3 bases from V and 5 bases from J, with 16 bases between. Looked up from germline, CDR1 is LGHDT and CDR2 is YNNKEL (reference sequence). This CDR3 reads CASSHRQDRPYGYTF. The CDR3 coding sequence is TGTGCCAGCAGCCACAGACAGGACCGACCTTATGGCTACACCTTC.

J is TRBJ1-1 and V is TRBV2; D gene ambiguous. This CDR3 is 11 amino acids long. Per germline, CDR1 SNHLY and CDR2 FYNNEI. Trimming pared 4 bases from V and 12 bases from J, leaving 12 bases between. In DNA form, the CDR3 reads TGTGCCAGCAGTGTTGTACAAGTGCCTTTCTTT. Translating gives CASSVVQVPFF.

The V gene is TRBV9, the J gene TRBJ2-2, with unresolved D. The CDR3 is made up of 15 amino acids. CDR1 is SGDLS, CDR2 YYNGEE, per germline. Trimming cost V 0 bases and J 2 bases, with 8 bases left between them. Written as DNA, the CDR3 is TGTGCCAGCAGCGTAGTCTCGGTCAACACCGGGGAGCTGTTTTTT. This codes for CASSVVSVNTGELFF.

This chain links TRBV7-2 with TRBJ2-7; 10 nucleotides align to TRBD1. The germline CDR1 and CDR2 sequences are SGHTA and FQGNSA. The CDR3 loop spans 15 amino acids. After removal of 5 bases from V and 5 bases from J, the junction contained 9 bases not matched to a gene. The CDR3 nucleotides read TGTGCCAGCAGCCCAGGGGGACAGGGGAAGGACGAGCAGTACTTC. Amino acid sequence: CASSPGGQGKDEQYF.

The chain carries TRBV6-4 and TRBJ2-1, with 8 positions matching TRBD1. The CDR3 is made up of 16 amino acids. V trimming: 3 bases; J trimming: 8 bases; junction bases outside the gene matches: 12. CDR1 is MRHNA, CDR2 SNTAGT, per germline. The CDR3 DNA sequence: TGTGCCAGCAGTGATACGACAGGGGTGAGGACTTATGAGCAGTTCTTC. It translates to CASSDTTGVRTYEQFF.

The rearrangement uses TRBV3-1 (or the pseudogene TRBV3-2) and TRBJ1-2; possibly TRBD1 for D (5 bases). The germline V gene encodes CDR1 LGHDT and CDR2 YNNKEL (reference sequence). The V and J ends lost 1 base and 3 bases respectively, with 12 bases between them. The CDR3 runs to 15 residues. CDR3 nucleotides: TGTGCCAGCAGCCAAGGGGGAGGGGCGTACTATGGCTACACCTTC. This encodes CASSQGGGAYYGYTF.

The chain is built from TRBV6-5 and TRBJ2-7, with 8 bases matching TRBD1. The CDR3 sequence is 14 residues long. The trim removed 2 bases at V and 4 bases at J, leaving 4 bases unmatched. Germline-derived CDR1 and CDR2 are MNHEY and SVGAGI. CDR3 loop: CASSYLGQGYEQYF. CDR3 sequence (DNA): TGTGCCAGCAGTTACCTTGGACAGGGTTACGAGCAGTACTTC.

The CDR3 nucleotides read TGTGCCAGCAGTGACGGGGGAGGGTACGAGCAGTACTTC. Its protein is CASSDGGGYEQYF. The chain joins TRBV6-1 to TRBJ2-7; the match to TRBD2 covers 7 bases. J was trimmed by 4 bases and V by 3 bases; bases with no gene match: 3. There are 13 residues in the CDR3. Germline V lookup: CDR1 MNHNS, CDR2 SASEGT.

This clone was recorded only once. The chain recombines TRBV21-1 with TRBJ1-6; TRBD1 is the table's D call and was not checked against the DNA. TRBV21-1 constitutes a pseudogene. The CDR3 sequence is 15 residues long. CDR3 sequence reads: CASSKGRTGNYPLHF. DNA of the CDR3: TGTGCCAGCAGCAAAGGCAGGACAGGGAATTATCCCCTCCACTTT.

Only a few counts were recorded for this clone. The chain uses TRBV19 and TRBJ1-5; no clear D gene. CDR1 and CDR2 (germline): LNHDA, SQIVND (reference sequence). The CDR3 totals 16 residues. Trimming took 5 bases from V and 0 from J, leaving 14 bases between them. CDR3 bases: TGTGCCAGTAGTGTTAGACACGACTATAGCAATCAGCCCCAGCATTTT. Its protein is CASSVRHDYSNQPQHF.

This sequence joins TRBV7-8 and TRBJ1-6; D gene ambiguous. Trimming took 2 bases from V and 5 from J, leaving 16 bases between them. The CDR3 length is 17 residues. Germline V gene sequence: CDR1 SGHVS, CDR2 FQNEAQ. The CDR3 loop is CASSLNSPLADNSPLHF. In DNA form, the CDR3 reads TGTGCCAGCAGCTTAAATAGTCCCCTTGCTGATAATTCACCCCTCCACTTT.

The rearrangement uses TRBV7-2 and TRBJ2-3; D perhaps matches TRBD2 (6 bases). The CDR3 runs 18 residues. The V gene lost 1 base and the J gene lost 2 bases, with 19 bases spanning the gap. Germline V gene lookup returns CDR1 SGHTA and CDR2 FQGNSA. CDR3 nucleotide sequence: TGTGCCAGCAGCTTAGTATGGGCTAGCGACTCTTCCACAGATACGCAGTATTTT. It encodes CASSLVWASDSSTDTQYF.

Written as DNA, the CDR3 is TGTGCCAGCAGACCCTTGGCAAGTGAGACCCAGTACTTC. Its protein is CASRPLASETQYF. The chain employs TRBV6-5 and TRBJ2-5; D not resolved. CDR1 MNHEY and CDR2 SVGAGI come from the germline V gene. The CDR3 sequence is 13 residues long. Trimming stripped 6 bases from V and 5 bases from J, with 13 bases between.

The rearrangement joins TRBV6-5 to TRBJ2-7, with 8 bases lining up with TRBD2. With V trimmed by 8 bases and J by 6 bases, 15 bases remained unmatched. The germline V gene has CDR1 MNHEY and CDR2 SVGAGI. The CDR3 is 15 residues long. The CDR3 is CASGKNPGGAPEQYF. In DNA, the CDR3 is TGTGCCAGCGGCAAAAACCCGGGGGGGGCTCCCGAGCAGTACTTC.

The genes are TRBV3-1 (or the pseudogene TRBV3-2) and TRBJ1-1; maybe TRBD1 (6 bases). This CDR3 contains 14 residues. Germline V gene lookup returns CDR1 LGHDT and CDR2 YNNKEL (reference sequence). Trimming pared 1 base from V and 3 bases from J, leaving 9 bases between. The CDR3 DNA reads TGTGCCAGCAGCCAAGTCGAGGGGGACACTGAAGCTTTCTTT. It specifies CASSQVEGDTEAFF.

This chain links TRBV5-1 with TRBJ2-2; 7 bases map to TRBD2. V trimming: 4 bases; J trimming: 5 bases; junction bases outside the gene matches: 2. The germline V gene has CDR1 SGHRS and CDR2 YFSETQ. This CDR3 contains 13 residues. In nucleotides, the CDR3 is TGCGCCAGCAGCCCCGGGAGGACCGGGGAGCTGTTTTTT. Amino acids: CASSPGRTGELFF.

The chain carries TRBV25-1 and TRBJ2-6, with D maybe TRBD1 (6 bases). The CDR3 contains 17 residues. CDR1 and CDR2 (germline): MGHDK, SYGVNS. Between the trimmed V and J ends, which lost 4 bases and 0 bases, there was a span of 13 bases. The CDR3 reads CASSVRGGNSGANVLTF. In DNA, the CDR3 is TGTGCCAGCAGTGTCAGGGGTGGTAACTCTGGGGCCAACGTCCTGACTTTC.

V and J are TRBV5-4 and TRBJ1-6; 7 nucleotides match TRBD1. J gave up 10 bases and V 4 bases, and 8 bases lay outside the gene matches. The CDR3 has 14 residues. Germline CDR1 is SGHNT and CDR2 is YYREEE (reference sequence). The CDR3 coding sequence is TGTGCCAGCAGCCGACAGGGAGTGGGCTCACCCCTCCACTTT. Residues: CASSRQGVGSPLHF.